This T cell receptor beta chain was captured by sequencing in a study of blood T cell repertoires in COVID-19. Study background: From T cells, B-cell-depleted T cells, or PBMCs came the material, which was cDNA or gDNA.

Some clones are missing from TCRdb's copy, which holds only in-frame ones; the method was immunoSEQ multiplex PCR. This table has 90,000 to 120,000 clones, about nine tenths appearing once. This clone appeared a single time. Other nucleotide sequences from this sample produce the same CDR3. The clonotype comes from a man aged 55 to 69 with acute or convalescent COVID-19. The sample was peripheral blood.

The CDR3 is CASSPGQGNQPQHF. The CDR3 DNA follows: TGTGCCAGCTCACCAGGGCAGGGCAATCAGCCCCAGCATTTT. This chain uses TRBV18 with TRBJ1-5; D gene ambiguous. This CDR3 contains 14 residues. V lost 2 bases and J lost 2, with 7 bases in between. The germline gives CDR1 KGHSH, CDR2 LQKENI.